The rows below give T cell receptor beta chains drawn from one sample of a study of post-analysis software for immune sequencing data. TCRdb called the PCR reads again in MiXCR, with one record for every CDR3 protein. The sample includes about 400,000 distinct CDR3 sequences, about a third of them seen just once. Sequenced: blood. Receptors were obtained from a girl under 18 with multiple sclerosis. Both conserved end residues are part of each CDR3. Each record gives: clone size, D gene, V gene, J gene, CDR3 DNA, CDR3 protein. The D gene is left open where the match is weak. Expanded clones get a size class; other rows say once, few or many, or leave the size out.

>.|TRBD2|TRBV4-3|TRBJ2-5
TGCGCCAGCAGCCAAGAGGGGCTAGCGGGGGAGACCCAGTACTTC
CASSQEGLAGETQYF
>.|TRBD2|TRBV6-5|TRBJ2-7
TGTGCAAACAGTTACTCTGGAACTGGAGCGGGGGTTGGTTCCTACGAGCAGTACTTC
CANSYSGTGAGVGSYEQYF
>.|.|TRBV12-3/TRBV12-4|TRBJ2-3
TGTGCCAGCAGGGTTAGGGGATCAGATACGCAGTATTTT
CASRVRGSDTQYF
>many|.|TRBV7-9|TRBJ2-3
TGTGCCAGCAGTTTAGGGGGTACTGGAGATACGCAGTATTTT
CASSLGGTGDTQYF
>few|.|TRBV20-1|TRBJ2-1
TGCAGTGCTAGGAACAATGAGCAGTTCTTC
CSARNNEQFF
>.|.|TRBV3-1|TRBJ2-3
TGTGCCAGCAGCCAAGGGTTGAGGGGCTACACAGATACGCAGTATTTT
CASSQGLRGYTDTQYF
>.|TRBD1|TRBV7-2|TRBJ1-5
TGTGCCAGCAGCAACAATACCCGTGTGACAGGGACTGGAATTGAGCCCCAGCATTTT
CASSNNTRVTGTGIEPQHF
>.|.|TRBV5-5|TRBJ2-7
TGTGCCAGCAGCTTGTCACAGGCCCCCTACGTGCAGTACTTC
CASSLSQAPYVQYF
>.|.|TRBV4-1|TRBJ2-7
TGCGCCAGCAGCCAAGATGTTTGGCCCCGAGCCTACGAGCAGTACTTC
CASSQDVWPRAYEQYF
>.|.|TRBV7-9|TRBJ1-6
TGTGCCAGCAGCCCTGGGTATAGGGATAATTCACCCCTCCACTTT
CASSPGYRDNSPLHF
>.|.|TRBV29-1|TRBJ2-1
TGCAGCGTGAGAAAGAGGGACACCCCCTACAATGAGCAGTTCTTC
CSVRKRDTPYNEQFF
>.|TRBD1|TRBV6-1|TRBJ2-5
TGTGCCAGCAGCTATCGGACAGGGGCTCTCCAAGAGACCCAGTACTTC
CASSYRTGALQETQYF
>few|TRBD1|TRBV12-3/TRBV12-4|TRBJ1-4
TGTGCCAGCAGTTTCCAGCGGACAGGGGTCCGAAAACTGTTTTTT
CASSFQRTGVRKLFF
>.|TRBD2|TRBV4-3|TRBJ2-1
TGCGCCAGCAGCCATCGAGAGGGACTAGCGGGGGTCAATGAGCAGTTCTTC
CASSHREGLAGVNEQFF
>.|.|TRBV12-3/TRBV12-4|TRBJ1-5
TGTGCCAGCAGTTTAGCCAATATGAAGGAGCAGCCCCAGCATTTT
CASSLANMKEQPQHF
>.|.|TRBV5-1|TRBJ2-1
TGCGCCAGCAGCTTGGGGGCAGGGAGTGAGCAGTTCTTC
CASSLGAGSEQFF
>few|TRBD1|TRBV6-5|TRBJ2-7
TGTGCCAGCAGTTACTCCTGGGACAGCTACGAGCAGTACTTC
CASSYSWDSYEQYF
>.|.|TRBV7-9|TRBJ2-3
TGTGCCAGCAGCTTAGAAATCCGGGGGCGGTCTGACACAGATACGCAGTATTTT
CASSLEIRGRSDTDTQYF
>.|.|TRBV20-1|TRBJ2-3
TGCAGTGCTAGAGATCCCACTATGTTCACAGATACGCAGTATTTT
CSARDPTMFTDTQYF
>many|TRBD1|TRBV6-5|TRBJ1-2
TGTGCCAGCAGTAGGGACAGCTATGGCTACACCTTC
CASSRDSYGYTF
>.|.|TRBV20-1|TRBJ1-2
TGCAGTGCTTCCTCATCCGGGGTCGGCTACACCTTC
CSASSSGVGYTF
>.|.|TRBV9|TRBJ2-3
TGTGCCAGCAGCGGACCGGGACACCCCACAGATACGCAGTATTTT
CASSGPGHPTDTQYF
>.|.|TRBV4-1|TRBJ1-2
TGCGCCAGCAGCCAAGGGACAGTCGTCTGGGGCTACACCTTC
CASSQGTVVWGYTF
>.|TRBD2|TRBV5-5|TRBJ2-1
TGTGCCAGCAGCTGGGACTACTCCCTGCCCAATGAGCAGTTCTTC
CASSWDYSLPNEQFF